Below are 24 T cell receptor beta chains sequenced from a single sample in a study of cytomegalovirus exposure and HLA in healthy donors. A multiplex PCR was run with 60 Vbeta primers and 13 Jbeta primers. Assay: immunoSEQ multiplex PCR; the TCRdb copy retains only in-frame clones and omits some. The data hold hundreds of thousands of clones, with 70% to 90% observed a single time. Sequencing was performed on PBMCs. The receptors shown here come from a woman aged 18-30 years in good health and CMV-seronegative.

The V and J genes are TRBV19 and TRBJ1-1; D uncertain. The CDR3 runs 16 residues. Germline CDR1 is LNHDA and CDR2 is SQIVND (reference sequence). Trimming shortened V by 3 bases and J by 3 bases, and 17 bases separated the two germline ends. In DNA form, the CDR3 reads TGTGCCAGTAGTATCAATCAGGAAAGTACGGACACTGAAGCTTTCTTT. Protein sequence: CASSINQESTDTEAFF. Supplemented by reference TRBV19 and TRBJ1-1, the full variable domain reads DGGITQSPKYLFRKEGQNVTLSCEQNLNHDAMYWYRQDPGQGLRLIYYSQIVNDFQKGDIAEGYSVSREKKESFPLTVTSAQKNPTAFYLCASSINQESTDTEAFFGQGTRLTVV.

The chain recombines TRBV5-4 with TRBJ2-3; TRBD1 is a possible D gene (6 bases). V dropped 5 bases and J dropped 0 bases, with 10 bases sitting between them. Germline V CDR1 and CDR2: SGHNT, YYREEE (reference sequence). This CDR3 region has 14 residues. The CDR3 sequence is CASSNTGSTDTQYF. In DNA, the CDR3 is TGTGCCAGCAGTAACACAGGGAGCACAGATACGCAGTATTTT.

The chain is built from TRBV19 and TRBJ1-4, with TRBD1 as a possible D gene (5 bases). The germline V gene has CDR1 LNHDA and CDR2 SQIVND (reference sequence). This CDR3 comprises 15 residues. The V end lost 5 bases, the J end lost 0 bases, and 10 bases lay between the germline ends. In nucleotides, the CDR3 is TGTGCCAGTAGTCCTGGACACACAACTAATGAAAAACTGTTTTTT. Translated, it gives CASSPGHTTNEKLFF.

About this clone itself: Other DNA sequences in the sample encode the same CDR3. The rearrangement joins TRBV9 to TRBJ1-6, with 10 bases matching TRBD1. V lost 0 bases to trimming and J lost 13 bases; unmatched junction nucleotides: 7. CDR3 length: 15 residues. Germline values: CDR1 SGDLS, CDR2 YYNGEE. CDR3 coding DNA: TGTGCCAGCAGCGTAGGGGACAGGGGTCCTTCCCCCCTCCACTTT. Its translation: CASSVGDRGPSPLHF.

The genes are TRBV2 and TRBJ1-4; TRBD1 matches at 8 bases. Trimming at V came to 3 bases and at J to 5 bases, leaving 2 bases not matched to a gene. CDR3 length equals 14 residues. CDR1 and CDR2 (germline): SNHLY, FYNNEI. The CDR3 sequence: CASSERDRNEKLFF. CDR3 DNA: TGTGCCAGCAGTGAGCGGGACAGGAATGAAAAACTGTTTTTT.

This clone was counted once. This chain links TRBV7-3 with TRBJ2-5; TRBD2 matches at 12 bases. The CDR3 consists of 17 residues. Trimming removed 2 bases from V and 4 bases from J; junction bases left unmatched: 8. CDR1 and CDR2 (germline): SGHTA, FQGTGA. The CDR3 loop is CASSLLAGGLIPETQYF. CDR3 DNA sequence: TGTGCCAGCAGCTTACTAGCGGGGGGGCTCATTCCAGAGACCCAGTACTTC.

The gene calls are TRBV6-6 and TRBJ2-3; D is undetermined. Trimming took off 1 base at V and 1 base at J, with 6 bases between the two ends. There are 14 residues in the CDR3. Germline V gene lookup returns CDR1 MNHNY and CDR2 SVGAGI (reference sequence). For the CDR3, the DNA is TGTGCCAGCAGTTACTTGCCGGGCACAGATACGCAGTATTTT. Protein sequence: CASSYLPGTDTQYF.

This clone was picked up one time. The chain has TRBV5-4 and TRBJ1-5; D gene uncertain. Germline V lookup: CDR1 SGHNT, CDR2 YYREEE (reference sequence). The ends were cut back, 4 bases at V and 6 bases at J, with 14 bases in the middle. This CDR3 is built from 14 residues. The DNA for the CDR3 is TGTGCCAGCAGCCCCGAGGTAATGGCTCAGCCCCAGCATTTT. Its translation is CASSPEVMAQPQHF.

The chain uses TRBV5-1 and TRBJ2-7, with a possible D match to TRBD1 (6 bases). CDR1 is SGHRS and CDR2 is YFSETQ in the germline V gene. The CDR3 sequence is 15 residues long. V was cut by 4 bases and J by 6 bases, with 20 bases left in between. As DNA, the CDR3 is TGCGCCAGCAGCCCGGACGGGACATATGTATCCGAGCAGTACTTC. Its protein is CASSPDGTYVSEQYF.

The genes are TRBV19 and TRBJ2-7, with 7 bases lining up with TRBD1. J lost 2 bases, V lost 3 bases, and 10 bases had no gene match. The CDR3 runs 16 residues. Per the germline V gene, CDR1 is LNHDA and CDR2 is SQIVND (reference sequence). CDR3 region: CASSMGTAFPPYEQYF. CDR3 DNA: TGTGCCAGTAGTATGGGGACAGCGTTCCCACCCTACGAGCAGTACTTC.

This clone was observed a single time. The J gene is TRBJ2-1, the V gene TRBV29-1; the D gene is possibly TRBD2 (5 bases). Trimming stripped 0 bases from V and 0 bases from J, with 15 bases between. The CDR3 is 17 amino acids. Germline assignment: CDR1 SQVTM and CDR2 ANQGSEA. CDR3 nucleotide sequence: TGCAGCGTTGAAGATCGAGGGTTGACAAGCTCCTACAATGAGCAGTTCTTC. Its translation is CSVEDRGLTSSYNEQFF.

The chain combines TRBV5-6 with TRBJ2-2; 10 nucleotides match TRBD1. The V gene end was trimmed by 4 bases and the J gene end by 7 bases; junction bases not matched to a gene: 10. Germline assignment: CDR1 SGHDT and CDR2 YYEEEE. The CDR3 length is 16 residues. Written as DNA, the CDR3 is TGTGCCAGCAGCCCTACCAGGACAGGGGGGATCGGGGAGCTGTTTTTT. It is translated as CASSPTRTGGIGELFF.

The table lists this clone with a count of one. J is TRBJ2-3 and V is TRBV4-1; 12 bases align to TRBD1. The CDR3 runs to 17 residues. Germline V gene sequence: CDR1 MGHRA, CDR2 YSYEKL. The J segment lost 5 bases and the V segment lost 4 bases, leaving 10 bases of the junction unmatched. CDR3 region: CASSPLGQGAQGDTQYF. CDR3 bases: TGCGCCAGCAGCCCCTTGGGACAGGGGGCGCAGGGAGATACGCAGTATTTT.

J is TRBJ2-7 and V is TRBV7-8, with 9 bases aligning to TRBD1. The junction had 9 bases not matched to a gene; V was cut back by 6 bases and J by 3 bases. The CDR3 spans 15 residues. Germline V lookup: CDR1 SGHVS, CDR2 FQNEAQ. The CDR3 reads CASRTSGTGIYEQYF. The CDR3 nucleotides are TGTGCCAGCAGAACCTCCGGGACAGGGATCTACGAGCAGTACTTC.

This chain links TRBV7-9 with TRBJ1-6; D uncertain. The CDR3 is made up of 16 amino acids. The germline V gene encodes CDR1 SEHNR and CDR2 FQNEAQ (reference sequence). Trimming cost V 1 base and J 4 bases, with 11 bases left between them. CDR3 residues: CASSLVEGPYNSPLHF. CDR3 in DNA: TGTGCCAGCAGCTTAGTTGAGGGTCCTTATAATTCACCCCTCCACTTT.

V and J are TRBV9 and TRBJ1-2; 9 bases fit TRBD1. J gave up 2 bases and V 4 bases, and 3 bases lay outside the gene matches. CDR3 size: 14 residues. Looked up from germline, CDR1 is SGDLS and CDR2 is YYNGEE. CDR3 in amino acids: CASSPGTGNYGYTF. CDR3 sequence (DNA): TGTGCCAGCAGCCCCGGGACAGGGAACTATGGCTACACCTTC.

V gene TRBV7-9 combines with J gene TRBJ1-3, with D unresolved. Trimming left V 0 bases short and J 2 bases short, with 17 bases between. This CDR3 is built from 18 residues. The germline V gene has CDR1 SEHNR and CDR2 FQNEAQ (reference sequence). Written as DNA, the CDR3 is TGTGCCAGCAGCTTAGCATTAAGGCGGAACATCCCTGGAAACACCATATATTTT. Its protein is CASSLALRRNIPGNTIYF.

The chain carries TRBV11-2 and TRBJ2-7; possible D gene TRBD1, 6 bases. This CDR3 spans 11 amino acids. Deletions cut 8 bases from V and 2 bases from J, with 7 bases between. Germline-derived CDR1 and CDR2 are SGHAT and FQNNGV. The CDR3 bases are TGTGCCAGCCGACAGGCCTACGAGCAGTACTTC. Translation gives CASRQAYEQYF.

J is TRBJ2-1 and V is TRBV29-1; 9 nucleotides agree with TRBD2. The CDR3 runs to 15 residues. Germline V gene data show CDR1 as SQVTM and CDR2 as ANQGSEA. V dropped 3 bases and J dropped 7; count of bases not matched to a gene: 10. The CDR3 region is CSVDSGGGAGNEQFF. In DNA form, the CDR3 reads TGCAGCGTTGACTCGGGCGGGGGGGCTGGGAATGAGCAGTTCTTC.

CDR3 in DNA: TGTGCCAGCAGCCAAGACAGCGAGCAGTACTTC. Protein: CASSQDSEQYF. This sequence joins TRBV7-9 and TRBJ2-7; TRBD1 is a possible D gene (5 bases). The germline CDR1 and CDR2 sequences are SEHNR and FQNEAQ (reference sequence). The CDR3 has 11 amino acids. V lost 5 bases and J 6 bases, leaving 8 bases between the germline ends.

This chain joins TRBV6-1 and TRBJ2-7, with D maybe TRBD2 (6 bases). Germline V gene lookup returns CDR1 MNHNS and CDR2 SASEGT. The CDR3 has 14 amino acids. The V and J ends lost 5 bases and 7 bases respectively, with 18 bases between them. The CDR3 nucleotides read TGTGCCAGCAGTCCGGAGGGCCTTGCCTTGGAGCAGTACTTC. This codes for CASSPEGLALEQYF.

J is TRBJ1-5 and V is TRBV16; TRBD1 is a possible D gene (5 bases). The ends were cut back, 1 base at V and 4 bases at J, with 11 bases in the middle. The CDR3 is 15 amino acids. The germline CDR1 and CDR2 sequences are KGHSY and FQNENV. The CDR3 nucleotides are TGTGCCAGCAGCCAATTCGGGGGTAGGAATCAGCCCCAGCATTTT. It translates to CASSQFGGRNQPQHF.

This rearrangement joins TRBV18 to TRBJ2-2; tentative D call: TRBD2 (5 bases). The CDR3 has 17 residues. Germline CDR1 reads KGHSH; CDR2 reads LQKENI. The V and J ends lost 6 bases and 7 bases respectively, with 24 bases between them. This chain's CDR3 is CASSPSGGQTTGGELFF. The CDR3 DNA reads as TGTGCCAGCTCCCCCTCCGGCGGCCAGACTACGGGCGGGGAGCTGTTTTTT.

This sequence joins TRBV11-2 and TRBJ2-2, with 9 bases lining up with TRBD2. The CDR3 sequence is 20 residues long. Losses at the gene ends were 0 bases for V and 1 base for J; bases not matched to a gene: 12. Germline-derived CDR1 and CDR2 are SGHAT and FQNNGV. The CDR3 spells CASSLDRAGGPGRNTGELFF. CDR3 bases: TGTGCCAGCAGCTTAGATCGGGCGGGGGGGCCGGGTAGGAACACCGGGGAGCTGTTTTTT.